This T cell receptor (beta chain) is from a study of beta chain features in type 1 diabetes. For the study at large: Patients shared similar age, gender and cell yields with healthy donors.

Note on this clone: No antigen is known for it.

Sequencing targeted expressed TCRB transcripts, as all isolated RNA had been reverse transcribed. Assay used: immunoSEQ multiplex PCR; TCRdb lists only in-frame clones, some missing. The table shows hundreds of thousands of clones, with over 14% occurring only once. Broader study findings: In every one of the four CD4+ subsets, TCRB CDR3s were moderately but significantly shorter in Type 1 diabetes patients.

Specimen: naive CD4+ T cells from blood. The clonotype originates from a man aged 18 to 30 with type 1 diabetes.

The CDR3, as DNA: TGTGCCAGCAGCAACACAGGGGGAAGCGATACGCAGTATTTT. It translates to CASSNTGGSDTQYF. The chain joins TRBV21-1 to TRBJ2-3; TRBD1 was called by the table and not checked on the DNA. TRBV21-1 is a pseudogene. The CDR3 contains 14 residues.